The present TCR beta chain was sequenced within a study of Ad26.COV2.S vaccination and SARS-CoV-2 variants. Points from the study as a whole: For non-spike TCRs, breadth in vaccine recipients resembled that in placebo recipients. Vaccine recipients showed a spike-specific TCR breadth that was higher than in placebo recipients. Reportedly, after vaccination the spike-specific CD8+ and CD4+ T cell responses displayed substantial breadth. The TCR-based breadth and depth measures might underestimate overall T cell responses.

CDR1 is MDHEN and CDR2 is SYDVKM in the germline V gene. The CDR3 is made up of 14 amino acids. Trimming took 2 bases from V and 4 from J, leaving 9 bases between them. A word on this clone: Antigen specificity is unknown.

Repertoires were generated with immunoSEQ multiplex PCR, while TCRdb's copy carries only in-frame clones and drops some. The sample shows around 370,000 clones, roughly 94% of them seen only once. Sequenced material: peripheral blood, taken after recovery from COVID-19. The TCR sequence derives from a human donor who had recovered from COVID-19. The chain couples TRBV28 to TRBJ1-5; D not resolved. This CDR3 reads CASSLVVINQPQHF. CDR3 sequence (DNA): TGTGCCAGCAGTTTAGTCGTGATTAATCAGCCCCAGCATTTT.